A selection of T cell receptor beta chains follows, all from one sample in a study of blood T cells in healthy people across ages. TCRdb reprocessed the 5' RACE reads via MiXCR and lists one record per CDR3 protein. The table shows roughly 1,300,000 distinct CDR3 sequences, with 55% to 75% occurring only once. The specimen sequenced was blood. The receptors originated from a man aged 18 to 29 in good health. CDR3s include the opening cysteine and the closing phenylalanine or tryptophan. The order of the fields is D gene, J gene, V gene, clone size, CDR3 length, CDR3 DNA, CDR3 protein. D genes are given only for firm matches. Size is stated for part of the rows, as once, few or many counts, or as a class when the clone is expanded.

>TRBD2|TRBJ2-3|TRBV4-1|.|19
TGCGCCAGCAGCCAGCGACTAGCGGGGGGCTCCAACGGGGCAGATACGCAGTATTTT
CASSQRLAGGSNGADTQYF
>TRBD1|TRBJ2-4|TRBV6-5|.|15
TGTGCCAGCAGTTATAGAGGGGGCAGGGGAAACATTCAGTACTTC
CASSYRGGRGNIQYF
>.|TRBJ1-2|TRBV2|.|13
TGTGCCAGCAGTGAATCTTTGGGGGAACCCTACACCTTC
CASSESLGEPYTF
>.|TRBJ2-7|TRBV4-1|.|16
TGCGCCAGCAGGGATACAGGGAAGGTTGGATTCTACGAGCAGTACTTC
CASRDTGKVGFYEQYF
>TRBD2|TRBJ2-3|TRBV7-2|.|15
TGTGCCGCCACCAGCGGGACCATCTCCACAGATACGCAGTATTTT
CAATSGTISTDTQYF
>.|TRBJ2-5|TRBV7-2|.|15
TGTGTCAGCAGGTCACAAGCCAGGGGAAAAGAGACCCAGTACTTC
CVSRSQARGKETQYF
>.|TRBJ2-7|TRBV11-2|.|15
TGTGCCAGCAACGGGGGTGGGGAGAGCTCCTACGAGCAGTACTTC
CASNGGGESSYEQYF
>TRBD2|TRBJ2-7|TRBV7-2|few|14
TGTGCCAGCAGCACTAGCGGGGGTGCCTACGAGCAGTACTTC
CASSTSGGAYEQYF
>.|TRBJ2-3|TRBV20-1|.|17
TGCAGTGCTAGAGATTCGAGGACTTCCCTTAGCACAGATACGCAGTATTTT
CSARDSRTSLSTDTQYF
>.|TRBJ1-4|TRBV15|once|17
TGTGCCACCAGCTTGAAGGGTCTAGGGTCCCCTAATGAAAAACTGTTTTTT
CATSLKGLGSPNEKLFF
>.|TRBJ2-3|TRBV25-1|few|16
TGTGCCAGCAGTGCATTTGGGGGGGGGCGAACAGATACGCAGTATTTT
CASSAFGGGRTDTQYF
>TRBD2|TRBJ2-1|TRBV10-3|.|16
TGTGCCATCAGTGAGTCGGGGGGGAGAGGTTACAATGAGCAGTTCTTC
CAISESGGRGYNEQFF
>.|TRBJ2-7|TRBV6-5|.|15
TGTGCCAGCGGACCGAAAGAAGACTACGCCTACGAGCAGTACTTC
CASGPKEDYAYEQYF
>TRBD2|TRBJ2-7|TRBV7-9|.|14
TGTGCCTGCAGCTCCCAGCGGGAGCGGTACGAGCAGTACTTC
CACSSQRERYEQYF
>.|TRBJ2-5|TRBV2|.|13
TGTGCCGGTACTGCTGGGCCGGTGGAGACCCAGTACTTC
CAGTAGPVETQYF
>.|TRBJ2-5|TRBV6-1|.|15
TGTGCCAGCAGTGATGGGGCTTTGTACCAAGAGACCCAGTACTTC
CASSDGALYQETQYF
>TRBD1|TRBJ2-5|TRBV5-1|.|16
TGCGCCAGCAGCTTGGGGCAGGGGGCTAAACAAGAGACCCAGTACTTC
CASSLGQGAKQETQYF
>TRBD1|TRBJ1-4|TRBV20-1|few|13
TGCAGTGCCGTCACAGGGGCTAATGAAAAACTGTTTTTT
CSAVTGANEKLFF
>TRBD2|TRBJ2-7|TRBV6-5|.|14
TGTGCCAGCAGCTCGGGACTATTACGAGGCGAGCAGTACTTC
CASSSGLLRGEQYF
>TRBD2|TRBJ2-7|TRBV7-2|.|13
TGTGCCAGCAGCCCAATAGCGGGAGTCGAGCAGTACTTC
CASSPIAGVEQYF
>.|TRBJ2-7|TRBV11-2|.|15
TGTGCCAGCAGCTTAGACGGGGCAGGGTACTACGAGCAGTACTTC
CASSLDGAGYYEQYF
>.|TRBJ1-2|TRBV4-3|few|16
TGCGCCAGCAGCCAAGATCTTTGGGGGGTTAACTATGGCTACACCTTC
CASSQDLWGVNYGYTF
>TRBD1|TRBJ2-7|TRBV9|.|14
TGTGCCAGCAGCACAACAGGGGACAACTACGAGCAGTACTTC
CASSTTGDNYEQYF
>.|TRBJ1-2|TRBV15|many|13
TGTGCCACCAGCAGAGAGAACAGCTATGGCTACACCTTC
CATSRENSYGYTF
>.|TRBJ1-5|TRBV12-3/TRBV12-4|.|14
TGTGCCAGCAGTTCTGGGGGCCCCATTGCGCCCCAGCATTTT
CASSSGGPIAPQHF
>.|TRBJ1-1|TRBV27|.|15
TGTGCCAGCAGGAAGGCCCTGGATTTGAACACTGAAGCTTTCTTT
CASRKALDLNTEAFF
>TRBD2|TRBJ2-3|TRBV7-2|.|15
TGTGCCAGCAGCTTAGGACTAGCGGGGTCAGATACGCAGTATTTT
CASSLGLAGSDTQYF
>.|TRBJ1-2|TRBV14|.|20
TGTGCCAGCAGCCAAGAATTTAGAGGACAGCCGAATGATAATAACTATGGCTACACCTTC
CASSQEFRGQPNDNNYGYTF
>TRBD2|TRBJ2-7|TRBV20-1|.|15
TGCAGTGCTAGACCCCGGACTAGCGGGAGTTACGAGCAGTACTTC
CSARPRTSGSYEQYF
>TRBD2|TRBJ2-7|TRBV4-1|few|14
TGCGCCAGCAGCCAACTAGCGGACTCCTACGAGCAGTACTTC
CASSQLADSYEQYF
>.|TRBJ2-7|TRBV27|.|14
TGTGCCGCCGGCAGGGCCCTGTCTGGCTACGAGCAGTACTTC
CAAGRALSGYEQYF
>.|TRBJ2-5|TRBV4-1|.|17
TGCGCCAGCAGCCAAGGTCAACTAGGGCGGCCACAAGAGACCCAGTACTTC
CASSQGQLGRPQETQYF
>.|TRBJ2-7|TRBV28|many|11
TGTGCCAGCACCGACTCCTACGAGCAGTACTTC
CASTDSYEQYF
>TRBD1|TRBJ2-7|TRBV7-2|.|15
TGTGCCAGCAGCCAAGACAGGGGCGAGGTCTACGAGCAGTACTTC
CASSQDRGEVYEQYF
>.|TRBJ1-2|TRBV29-1|few|13
TGCAGCGCACACAGCGGCGGGGTATCGGGCTACACCTTC
CSAHSGGVSGYTF
>TRBD2|TRBJ2-7|TRBV5-1|.|15
TGCGCCAGCAGCCCTTATAGCGGGGAGACCTACGAGCAGTACTTC
CASSPYSGETYEQYF
>.|TRBJ2-2|TRBV10-3|few|13
TGTGCCTCCTCTAGCGAGGGCCCCGGGGAGCTGTTTTTT
CASSSEGPGELFF
>TRBD1|TRBJ2-3|TRBV5-1|.|14
TGCGCCAGCAGACTAGGACAGGGAGGAGATACGCAGTATTTT
CASRLGQGGDTQYF
>.|TRBJ2-7|TRBV4-2|few|13
TGTGCCAGCAGCCAAGATACGGGGGACGAGCAGTACTTC
CASSQDTGDEQYF
>.|TRBJ2-1|TRBV2|few|13
TGTGCCAGCAAGGGGGACGGATACAATGAGCAGTTCTTC
CASKGDGYNEQFF
>.|TRBJ2-5|TRBV15|.|13
TGTGCCACCAGCAGAGTTGGGGCAGAGACCCAGTACTTC
CATSRVGAETQYF
>TRBD1|TRBJ2-1|TRBV27|.|16
TGTGCCAGCAGTCCCCGGGACAGAAATATCTACAATGAGCAGTTCTTC
CASSPRDRNIYNEQFF
>TRBD2|TRBJ2-7|TRBV25-1|.|15
TGTGCCAGCAGTGATTGGGGGGGAGACGCCTACGAGCAGTACTTC
CASSDWGGDAYEQYF
>.|TRBJ1-2|TRBV6-2/TRBV6-3|.|11
TGTGCCAGCAGAGGATTCGGTGGCTACACCTTC
CASRGFGGYTF
>.|TRBJ1-1|TRBV3-1|.|12
TGTGCCAGCAGCCAAGAAGGGGGTGAAGCTTTCTTT
CASSQEGGEAFF
>TRBD1|TRBJ1-2|TRBV28|.|14
TGTGCCAGCAGGCTGGGACAGGTGAACTATGGCTACACCTTC
CASRLGQVNYGYTF
>.|TRBJ2-7|TRBV12-3/TRBV12-4|.|14
TGTGCCAGCAGTCCCGGGCTCGAACCCTACGAGCAGTACTTC
CASSPGLEPYEQYF
>.|TRBJ2-1|TRBV7-9|.|16
TGCGCCAGCCCGGGCGCTAACAGGGCCACCTACAATGAGCAGTTCTTC
CASPGANRATYNEQFF
>TRBD2|TRBJ2-5|TRBV20-1|.|14
TGCAGTGCCCGCGGGGGACCCCTTTACAATGAGCAGTACTTC
CSARGGPLYNEQYF
>.|TRBJ2-3|TRBV11-2|.|12
TGTGCCAGCAGCTCTAGCGTTTATACGCAGTATTTT
CASSSSVYTQYF
>TRBD2|TRBJ2-1|TRBV14|.|12
TGTGCCAGCAGTAATCTAGCGGGTGAGCAGTTCTTC
CASSNLAGEQFF
>.|TRBJ2-3|TRBV29-1|few|13
TGCAGCATGCAGGGGCGATTCACAGATACGCAGTATTTT
CSMQGRFTDTQYF